This TCR beta chain was identified in a study of blood T cells in healthy people across ages. This clonotype was picked up many times. Antigen: not known. This CDR3 contains 10 residues. V shed 5 bases and J shed 5 bases, with 3 bases lying between them. In germline, CDR1 is MGHDK, CDR2 SYGVNS. The people who gave samples were healthy Caucasians from Russia, aged roughly 6 to 90. A J-beta primer mix and a sample-barcoded 5' primer were used in a second PCR of about 7 to 11 cycles. TCRdb ran MiXCR on the 5' RACE reads and lists one entry per CDR3 protein. Here the sample spans roughly 930,000 distinct CDR3 sequences, roughly 52% being singletons. General study results and limits: It was not possible, with unsorted PBMCs, to conclusively compare naive and antigen-experienced cells.

The sequenced sample consisted of blood. The V gene is TRBV25-1, the J gene TRBJ2-5; D is undetermined. The receptor's source is a man aged 25-45 years in good health. The CDR3 reads CASSRETQYF. Here the CDR3 DNA reads TGTGCCAGCAGTCGTGAGACCCAGTACTTC.